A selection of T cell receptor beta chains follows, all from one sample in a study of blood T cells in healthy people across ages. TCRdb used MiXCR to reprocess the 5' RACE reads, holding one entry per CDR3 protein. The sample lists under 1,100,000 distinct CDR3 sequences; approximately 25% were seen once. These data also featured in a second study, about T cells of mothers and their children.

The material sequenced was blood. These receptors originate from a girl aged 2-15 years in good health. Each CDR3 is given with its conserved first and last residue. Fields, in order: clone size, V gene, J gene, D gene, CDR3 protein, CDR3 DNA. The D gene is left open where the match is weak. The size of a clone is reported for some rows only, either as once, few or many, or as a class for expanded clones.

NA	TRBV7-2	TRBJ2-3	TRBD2	CASGASGRRDTQYF	TGTGCCAGCGGAGCTAGCGGGAGGAGAGATACGCAGTATTTT
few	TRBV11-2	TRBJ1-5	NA	CASSLVQGSYQPQHF	TGTGCCAGCAGCTTAGTGCAGGGGTCTTATCAGCCCCAGCATTTT
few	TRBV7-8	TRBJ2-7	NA	CASSLNTLSYEQYF	TGTGCCAGCAGCTTAAACACCCTTTCCTACGAGCAGTACTTC
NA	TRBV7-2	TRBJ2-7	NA	CASSLGGLPNYEQYF	TGTGCCAGCAGCTTAGGGGGACTTCCTAACTACGAGCAGTACTTC
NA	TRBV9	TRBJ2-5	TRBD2	CASSTSRLAGGPKTQYF	TGTGCCAGCAGCACCTCTAGACTAGCGGGGGGGCCGAAGACCCAGTACTTC
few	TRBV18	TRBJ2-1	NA	CASSLSDSGFNEQFF	TGTGCCAGCTCACTATCGGACAGTGGATTCAATGAGCAGTTCTTC
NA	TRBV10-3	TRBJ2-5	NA	CAISEKIEQETQYF	TGTGCCATCAGTGAGAAGATAGAACAAGAGACCCAGTACTTC
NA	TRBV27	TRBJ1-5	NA	CASSLLGGGQPQHF	TGTGCCAGCAGTTTATTAGGGGGAGGTCAGCCCCAGCATTTT
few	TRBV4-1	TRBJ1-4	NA	CASSHNSLTANEKLFF	TGCGCCAGCAGCCATAACAGCCTGACGGCTAATGAAAAACTGTTTTTT
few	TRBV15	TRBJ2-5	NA	CATSPRGQTQYF	TGTGCCACCAGCCCCCGGGGGCAGACCCAGTACTTC
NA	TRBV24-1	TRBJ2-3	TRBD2	CATSFLAGGDTDTQYF	TGTGCCACCAGTTTCCTAGCGGGAGGGGACACAGATACGCAGTATTTT
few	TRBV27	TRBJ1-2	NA	CASTERGGITGGYTF	TGTGCCAGCACCGAACGGGGAGGGATCACAGGGGGCTACACCTTC
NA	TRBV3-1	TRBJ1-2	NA	CASSQGQGIGYTF	TGTGCCAGCAGCCAAGGTCAGGGTATCGGCTACACCTTC
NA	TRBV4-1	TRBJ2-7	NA	CASSQVFSRGSYEQYF	TGCGCCAGCAGCCAAGTTTTCAGTCGGGGCTCCTACGAGCAGTACTTC
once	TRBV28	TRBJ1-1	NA	CASSLPDEAFF	TGTGCCAGCAGTTTACCTGATGAAGCTTTCTTT
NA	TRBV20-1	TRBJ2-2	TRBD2	CSARDVVAGLTGELFF	TGCAGTGCTAGAGATGTAGTAGCGGGCTTAACCGGGGAGCTGTTTTTT
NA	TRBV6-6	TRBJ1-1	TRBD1	CASSNGQGEAFF	TGTGCCAGCAGTAACGGACAGGGTGAAGCTTTCTTT
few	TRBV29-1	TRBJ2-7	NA	CSVEDMGSVGYEQYF	TGCAGCGTTGAAGATATGGGTAGCGTCGGCTACGAGCAGTACTTC
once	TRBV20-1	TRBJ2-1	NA	CSGTGLHNEQFF	TGCAGTGGAACAGGGTTACACAATGAGCAGTTCTTC